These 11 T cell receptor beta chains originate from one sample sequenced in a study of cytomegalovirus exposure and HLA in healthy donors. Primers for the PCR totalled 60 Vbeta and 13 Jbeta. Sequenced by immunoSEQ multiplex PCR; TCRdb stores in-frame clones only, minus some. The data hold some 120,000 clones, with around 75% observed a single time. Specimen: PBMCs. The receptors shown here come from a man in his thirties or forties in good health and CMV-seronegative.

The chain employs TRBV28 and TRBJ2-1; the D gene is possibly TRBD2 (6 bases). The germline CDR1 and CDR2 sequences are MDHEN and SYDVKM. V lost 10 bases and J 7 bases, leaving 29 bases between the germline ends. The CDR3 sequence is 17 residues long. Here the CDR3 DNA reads TGTGCCACCTCGAAAGGGGCTCGGGGGAGTATTAGGAATGAGCAGTTCTTC. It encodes CATSKGARGSIRNEQFF.

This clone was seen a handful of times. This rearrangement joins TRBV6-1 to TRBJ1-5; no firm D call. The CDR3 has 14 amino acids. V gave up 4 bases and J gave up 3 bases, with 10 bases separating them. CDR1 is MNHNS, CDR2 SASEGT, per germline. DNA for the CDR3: TGTGCCAGCAGTGGGCGACTCTTCAATCAGCCCCAGCATTTT. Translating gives CASSGRLFNQPQHF.

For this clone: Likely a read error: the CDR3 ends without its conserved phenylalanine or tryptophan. The CDR3 protein is CSVERTGDSEAFV. In DNA form, the CDR3 reads TGCAGCGTTGAACGGACAGGGGATTCTGAAGCTTTCGTT. V gene TRBV29-1 combines with J gene TRBJ1-1, with 9 bases matching TRBD1. V lost 2 bases and J lost 6; bases outside the gene matches: 4. CDR1 is SQVTM, CDR2 ANQGSEA, per germline. This CDR3 region has 13 residues.

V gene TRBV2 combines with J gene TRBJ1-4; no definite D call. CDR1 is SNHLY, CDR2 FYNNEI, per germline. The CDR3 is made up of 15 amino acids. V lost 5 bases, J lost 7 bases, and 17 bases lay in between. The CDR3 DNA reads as TGTGCCAGCAGTAGTCAGGCACCTTTGAGTGAAAAACTGTTTTTT. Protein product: CASSSQAPLSEKLFF.

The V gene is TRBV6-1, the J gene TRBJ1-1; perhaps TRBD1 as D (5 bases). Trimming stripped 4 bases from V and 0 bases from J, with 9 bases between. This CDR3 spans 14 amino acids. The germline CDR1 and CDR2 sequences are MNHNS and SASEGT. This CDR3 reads CASSGGSVNTEAFF. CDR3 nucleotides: TGTGCCAGCAGTGGGGGCAGCGTGAACACTGAAGCTTTCTTT.

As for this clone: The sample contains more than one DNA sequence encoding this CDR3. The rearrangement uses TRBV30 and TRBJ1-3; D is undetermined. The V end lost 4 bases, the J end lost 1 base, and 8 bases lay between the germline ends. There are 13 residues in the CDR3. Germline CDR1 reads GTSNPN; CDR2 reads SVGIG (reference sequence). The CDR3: CAWTPGSGNTIYF. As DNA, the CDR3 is TGTGCCTGGACTCCGGGATCTGGAAACACCATATATTTT. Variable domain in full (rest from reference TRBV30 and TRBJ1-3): SQTIHQWPATLVQPVGSPLSLECTVEGTSNPNLYWYRQAAGRGLQLLFYSVGIGQISSEVPQNLSASRPQDRQFILSSKKLLLSDSGFYLCAWTPGSGNTIYFGEGSWLTVV.

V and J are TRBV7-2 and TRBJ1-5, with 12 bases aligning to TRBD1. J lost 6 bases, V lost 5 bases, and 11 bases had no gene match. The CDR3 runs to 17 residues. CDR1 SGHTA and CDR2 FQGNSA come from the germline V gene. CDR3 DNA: TGTGCCAGCAGCCTCGCCGGGACAGGGGGCAGCGGTCAGCCCCAGCATTTT. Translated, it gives CASSLAGTGGSGQPQHF. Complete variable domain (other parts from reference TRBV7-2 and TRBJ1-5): GAGVSQSPSNKVTEKGKDVELRCDPISGHTALYWYRQSLGQGLEFLIYFQGNSAPDKSGLPSDRFSAERTGGSVSTLTIQRTQQEDSAVYLCASSLAGTGGSGQPQHFGDGTRLSIL.

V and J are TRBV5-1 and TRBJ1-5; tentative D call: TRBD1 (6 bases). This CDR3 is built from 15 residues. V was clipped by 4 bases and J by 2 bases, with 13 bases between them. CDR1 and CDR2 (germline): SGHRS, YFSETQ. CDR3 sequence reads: CASSPEGEGNQPQHF. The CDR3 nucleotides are TGCGCCAGCAGCCCCGAGGGGGAAGGCAATCAGCCCCAGCATTTT.

CDR3 sequence reads: CASTLKTGQGNNEQFF. The CDR3 bases are TGTGCCAGCACCCTCAAAACGGGACAGGGGAACAATGAGCAGTTCTTC. This sequence joins TRBV28 and TRBJ2-1, with 10 bases matching TRBD1. The trim removed 7 bases at V and 5 bases at J, leaving 11 bases unmatched. The CDR3 consists of 16 residues. Germline loops: CDR1 MDHEN, CDR2 SYDVKM.

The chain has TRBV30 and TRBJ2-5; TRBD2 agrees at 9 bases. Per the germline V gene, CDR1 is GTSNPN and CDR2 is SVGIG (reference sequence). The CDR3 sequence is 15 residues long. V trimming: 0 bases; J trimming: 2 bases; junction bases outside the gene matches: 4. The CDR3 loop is CAWSVPSGTQETQYF. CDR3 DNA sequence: TGTGCCTGGAGTGTACCTAGCGGGACACAAGAGACCCAGTACTTC.

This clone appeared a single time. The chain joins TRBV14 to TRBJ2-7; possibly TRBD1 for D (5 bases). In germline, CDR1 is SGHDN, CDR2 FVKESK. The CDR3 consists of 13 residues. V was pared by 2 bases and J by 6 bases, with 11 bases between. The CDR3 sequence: CASSQQGVGEQYF. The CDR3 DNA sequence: TGTGCCAGCAGCCAACAGGGTGTCGGCGAGCAGTACTTC.